The clone carrying this TCR beta chain was recorded a few times. The V gene end was trimmed by 3 bases and the J gene end by 6 bases; junction bases not matched to a gene: 6. Looked up from germline, CDR1 is LNHDA and CDR2 is SQIVND (reference sequence). The CDR3 runs to 16 residues. The sample belongs to a study of blood T cell repertoires in COVID-19. Study context: Whether acute or convalescent, the COVID-19 samples came from the United States, Italy and Spain.

TCRdb's copy holds only in-frame clones and misses some; the assay was immunoSEQ multiplex PCR. In the table there are around 280,000 clones, around four fifths of which are singletons. Sequencing input: peripheral blood. The chain couples TRBV19 to TRBJ2-1, with 12 bases lining up with TRBD2. This receptor was taken from a woman in her forties or fifties with active or convalescent COVID-19. CDR3 nucleotides: TGTGCCAGTAGTATCTCTAGCGGGAGGGCAGGCAATGAGCAGTTCTTC. Amino acids: CASSISSGRAGNEQFF.